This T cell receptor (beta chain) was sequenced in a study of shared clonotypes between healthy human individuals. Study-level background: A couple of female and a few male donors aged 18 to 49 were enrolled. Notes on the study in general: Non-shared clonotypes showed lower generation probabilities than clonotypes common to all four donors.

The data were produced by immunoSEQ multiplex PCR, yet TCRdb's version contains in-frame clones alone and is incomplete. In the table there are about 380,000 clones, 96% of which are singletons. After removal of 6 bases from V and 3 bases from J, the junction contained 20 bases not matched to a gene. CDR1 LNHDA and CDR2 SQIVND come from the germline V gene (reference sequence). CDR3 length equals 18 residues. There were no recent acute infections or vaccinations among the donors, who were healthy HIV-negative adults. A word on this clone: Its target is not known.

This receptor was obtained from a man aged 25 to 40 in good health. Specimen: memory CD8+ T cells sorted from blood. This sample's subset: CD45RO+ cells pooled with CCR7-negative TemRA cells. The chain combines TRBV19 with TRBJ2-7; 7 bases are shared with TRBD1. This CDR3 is CASSEHPTRQGQNYEQYF. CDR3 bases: TGTGCCAGTAGCGAGCATCCCACAAGACAGGGACAGAACTACGAGCAGTACTTC.